This is a list of T cell receptor beta chains from one sample in a study of T cells after yellow fever vaccination. TCRdb processed the 5' RACE reads anew with MiXCR; each CDR3 protein has one entry. The data show a few hundred thousand distinct CDR3 sequences, with around 5.3% seen just once and around 3.5% held by the top ten. The sample in question was CD4+ T cells sorted from PBMCs, obtained on the day of the yellow fever booster vaccination. Every receptor here comes from a young man who received the YFV17D yellow fever vaccine. The CDR3 runs from the conserved cysteine through the conserved F or W. The D gene is left open where the match is weak. Rows give clone size only sometimes, using once, few, many, or a class for an expanded clone.

D	V	size	J	DNA	CDR3
.	TRBV6-2/TRBV6-3	.	TRBJ2-5	TGTGCCAGCCGAAGATGGGTAGCAGAGACCCAGTACTTC	CASRRWVAETQYF
.	TRBV5-6	few	TRBJ1-5	TGTGCCAGCAGCGGGGGAAAAGGGGAGCAGCCCCAGCATTTT	CASSGGKGEQPQHF
.	TRBV12-1	few	TRBJ1-5	TGTGCCAGCAGCCAAGAGGCGGACGCCAATAGCAATCAGCCCCAGCATTTT	CASSQEADANSNQPQHF
TRBD1	TRBV5-1	few	TRBJ1-5	TGCGCCAGCAGTTCTCAGGGGGGGCCGAATCAGCCCCAGCATTTT	CASSSQGGPNQPQHF
.	TRBV9	.	TRBJ1-4	TGTGCCAGCAGCGTAGGCAGCGATGAAAAACTGTTTTTT	CASSVGSDEKLFF
TRBD2	TRBV6-1	few	TRBJ2-5	TGTGCCAGCAGCGGGACTAGCGGGGGGTTGGGGACCCAGTACTTC	CASSGTSGGLGTQYF
.	TRBV5-1	many	TRBJ2-3	TGCGCCAGCAGCTTGGAAAAACTTAGCACAGATACGCAGTATTTT	CASSLEKLSTDTQYF
.	TRBV4-2	.	TRBJ1-3	TGTGCCACCCGAAAGACGGTGATCTCTGGAAACACCATATATTTT	CATRKTVISGNTIYF
TRBD1	TRBV9	many	TRBJ2-3	TGTGCCAGCAGCGCCGTCACAGGGGCCCCAGATACGCAGTATTTT	CASSAVTGAPDTQYF
.	TRBV5-1	.	TRBJ1-6	TGCGCCAGCACCTTCGCAGGGGCTCGGGAGTCACCCCTCCACTTT	CASTFAGARESPLHF
TRBD1	TRBV6-5	few	TRBJ1-1	TGTGCCAGCAGTTACTCATATACAGGGGGCGAGACTGAAGCTTTCTTT	CASSYSYTGGETEAFF
TRBD1	TRBV11-2	few	TRBJ2-7	TGTGCCAGCCAACTCTCCCGGGACAGGGGATTGGGAGAGCAGTACTTC	CASQLSRDRGLGEQYF
TRBD1	TRBV20-1	few	TRBJ1-6	TGCAGTGCAAGAAGCCGGGACAGGAGCTCCTATAATTCACCCCTCCACTTT	CSARSRDRSSYNSPLHF
.	TRBV7-9	many	TRBJ2-7	TGTGCCAGCAGCTTTCGGACAGCTAGCTACGAGCAGTACTTC	CASSFRTASYEQYF